Listed here are 12 T cell receptor beta chains from one sample, sequenced in a study of OX40 agonist ivuxolimab in advanced cancers. Sequencing used immunoSEQ multiplex PCR; TCRdb keeps in-frame clones, though not all of them. Among tens of thousands of clones listed, 75% to 95% were seen once. This material consisted of CD4+ or CD8+ T cells sorted from blood, taken in a trial of the OX40 agonist ivuxolimab. The receptors derive from an adult with an advanced solid tumor such as melanoma, head and neck, liver or kidney cancer.

V and J are TRBV14 and TRBJ2-7; D is undetermined. The CDR3 is made up of 13 amino acids. CDR1 and CDR2 from the germline V gene are SGHDN and FVKESK. V lost 0 bases and J 4 bases, leaving 7 bases between the germline ends. The CDR3 DNA reads TGTGCCAGCAGCCAAGATCTGGGGTACGAGCAGTACTTC. As protein: CASSQDLGYEQYF.

The chain is built from TRBV28 and TRBJ2-4; 9 nucleotides agree with TRBD1. The CDR3 spans 16 residues. Unmatched junction bases numbered 11, after V lost 6 bases and J lost 5 bases. Germline lookup yields CDR1 MDHEN and CDR2 SYDVKM. The CDR3 nucleotides are TGTGCCAGCAGGGGGGCCAACCGGGACAGGGAAAACATTCAGTACTTC. Translation gives CASRGANRDRENIQYF. The full variable domain, its missing parts supplied by reference TRBV28 and TRBJ2-4, is DVKVTQSSRYLVKRTGEKVFLECVQDMDHENMFWYRQDPGLGLRLIYFSYDVKMKEKGDIPEGYSVSREKKERFSLILESASTNQTSMYLCASRGANRDRENIQYFGAGTRLSVL.

The chain couples TRBV12-5 to TRBJ1-5; 10 bases match TRBD1. The CDR3 covers 19 residues. Germline CDR1 is LGHNT and CDR2 is FRNRAP. V lost 1 base, J lost 1 base, and 10 bases stayed unmatched. In DNA form, the CDR3 reads TGTGCTAGTGGTTTGGCGGGGACAGGGGTAGTCAAGAGCAATCAGCCCCAGCATTTT. This codes for CASGLAGTGVVKSNQPQHF.

This clone was seen more than once but under ten times. V is TRBV19 and J is TRBJ1-2; D gene unclear. The germline V gene has CDR1 LNHDA and CDR2 SQIVND (reference sequence). Trimming removed 1 base from V and 4 bases from J, with 7 bases in between. The CDR3 is 13 amino acids. The CDR3 coding sequence is TGTGCCAGTAGTATAGGGCAGGCCTATGGCTACACCTTC. It translates to CASSIGQAYGYTF.

This sequence joins TRBV5-8 and TRBJ2-3; TRBD2 aligns across 8 bases. The ends lost 2 bases at V and 4 bases at J; junction bases unmatched: 3. The V gene's germline CDR1 is SGHTS and CDR2 YDEGEE. The CDR3 runs 14 residues. CDR3 region: CASSLAGASDTQYF. The CDR3 bases are TGTGCCAGCAGCTTAGCGGGAGCTTCAGATACGCAGTATTTT.

The V call is TRBV11-2, the J call TRBJ2-3; 7 bases map to TRBD2. The CDR3 loop spans 15 amino acids. J lost 2 bases, V lost 0 bases, and 2 bases had no gene match. Germline V lookup: CDR1 SGHAT, CDR2 FQNNGV. The CDR3 is CASSLDGGVTDTQYF. As DNA, the CDR3 is TGTGCCAGCAGCTTAGATGGGGGGGTCACAGATACGCAGTATTTT.

The chain recombines TRBV6-5 with TRBJ2-7; D is possibly TRBD2 (6 bases). Germline V gene lookup returns CDR1 MNHEY and CDR2 SVGAGI. Trimming stripped 2 bases from V and 7 bases from J, with 15 bases between. The length of the CDR3 is 14 residues. Here the CDR3 DNA reads TGTGCCAGCAGTTACGCGGGGTCCGTGGGTGAGCAGTACTTC. Translation: CASSYAGSVGEQYF.

V and J are TRBV6-6 and TRBJ2-1; D is ambiguous. Trimming cost V 3 bases and J 8 bases, with 14 bases left between them. Germline assignment: CDR1 MNHNY and CDR2 SVGAGI (reference sequence). This CDR3 region has 14 residues. The chain's CDR3 is CASSYRQLGHEQFF. As DNA, the CDR3 is TGTGCCAGCAGTTATCGGCAGCTTGGGCATGAGCAGTTCTTC.

This chain uses TRBV5-1 with TRBJ2-7; TRBD2 aligns across 7 bases. The germline gives CDR1 SGHRS, CDR2 YFSETQ. CDR3 length: 13 amino acids. V was pared by 0 bases and J by 6 bases, with 3 bases of the junction left unmatched. The CDR3 here is CASSLGGGPEQYF. The CDR3 DNA sequence: TGCGCCAGCAGCTTGGGGGGGGGTCCCGAGCAGTACTTC.

The chain joins TRBV6-4 to TRBJ2-7; D is unresolved. Trimming took 5 bases from V and 2 from J, leaving 13 bases between them. Germline V gene sequence: CDR1 MRHNA, CDR2 SNTAGT. This CDR3 spans 14 amino acids. CDR3 DNA sequence: TGTGCCAGCAGTAACCCTGATCCCCCCTACGAGCAGTACTTC. This gives the protein CASSNPDPPYEQYF.

The chain has TRBV5-1 and TRBJ2-3; D not certain. The CDR3 runs to 14 residues. Germline CDR1 reads SGHRS; CDR2 reads YFSETQ. Between the trimmed V and J ends, which lost 5 bases and 6 bases, there was a span of 16 bases. CDR3 bases: TGCGCCAGCAGGCCGGAGATGAGTAGTGATACGCAGTATTTT. Encoded protein: CASRPEMSSDTQYF.

This chain links TRBV6-1 with TRBJ1-3; possibly TRBD1 for D (5 bases). The CDR3 length is 13 residues. V was pared by 10 bases and J by 0 bases, with 10 bases between. Germline-derived CDR1 and CDR2 are MNHNS and SASEGT. CDR3: CATQGVSGNTIYF. DNA for the CDR3: TGTGCCACCCAGGGCGTCTCTGGAAACACCATATATTTT.